This T cell receptor beta chain was retrieved from a study of cytomegalovirus exposure and HLA in healthy donors. General study points: A later analysis found most CMV-associated TCR beta chains apparently HLA-restricted. It was shown in a later analysis that HLA-associated TCR beta chains were more clonally expanded than other, equally common chains.

The PCR contained 60 Vbeta and 13 Jbeta primers. In the original analysis: Later analysis identified tens of millions of unique TCR beta chains, some 10 million shared. The protocol was immunoSEQ multiplex PCR, while the TCRdb copy is restricted to in-frame clones and leaves out a portion. D and trimming come from the DNA, and the V and J calls and clone size come from that table. This sample has about 160,000 clones, with 65% to 85% found just once. The CDR3 consists of 14 residues. Germline V CDR1 and CDR2: SGHTA, FQGNSA. The junction had 3 bases not matched to a gene; V was cut back by 4 bases and J by 8 bases. Worth noting for this clone: Its specificity is not known.

This chain joins TRBV7-2 and TRBJ1-4; 11 bases line up with TRBD1. Source material: PBMCs. The sequence derives from a male donor in good health and CMV-seropositive. For the CDR3, the DNA is TGTGCCAGCAGCTGGGACAGGGGGGACGAAAAACTGTTTTTT. Translated, it gives CASSWDRGDEKLFF. The variable domain in full, completed from reference TRBV7-2 and TRBJ1-4, reads GAGVSQSPSNKVTEKGKDVELRCDPISGHTALYWYRQSLGQGLEFLIYFQGNSAPDKSGLPSDRFSAERTGGSVSTLTIQRTQQEDSAVYLCASSWDRGDEKLFFGSGTQLSVL.